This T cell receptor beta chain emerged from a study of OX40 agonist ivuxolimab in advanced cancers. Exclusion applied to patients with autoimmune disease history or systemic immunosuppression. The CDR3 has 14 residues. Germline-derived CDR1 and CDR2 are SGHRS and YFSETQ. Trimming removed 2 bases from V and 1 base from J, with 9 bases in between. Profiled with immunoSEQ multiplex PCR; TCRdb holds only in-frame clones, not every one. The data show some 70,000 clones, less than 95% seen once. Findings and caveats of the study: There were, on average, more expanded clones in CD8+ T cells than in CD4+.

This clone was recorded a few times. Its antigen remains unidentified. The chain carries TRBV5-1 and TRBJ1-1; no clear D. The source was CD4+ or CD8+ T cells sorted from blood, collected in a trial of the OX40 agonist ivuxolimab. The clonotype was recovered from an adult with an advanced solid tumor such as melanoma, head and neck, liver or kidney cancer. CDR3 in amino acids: CASSFSPGNTEAFF. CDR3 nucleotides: TGCGCCAGCAGCTTTTCCCCGGGGAACACTGAAGCTTTCTTT.